This T cell receptor beta chain was retrieved from a study of response to subunit inactivated influenza vaccine. Study observations and caveats: Only a handful of new T cells, the authors suggested, are recruited with each seasonal influenza vaccination.

TCRdb reanalysed the RT-PCR reads using MiXCR and keeps one entry per CDR3 protein. The sample lists hundreds of thousands of distinct CDR3 sequences, about a sixth occurring once. The CDR3 covers 15 residues. The germline gives CDR1 SQVTM, CDR2 ANQGSEA. The sample holds many counts of this clonotype. What it binds is not known. The junction does not match germline at one end; this may be a read error. The TCR sequence derives from a man aged 45-65 years who received an inactivated influenza vaccine. V and J are TRBV29-1 and TRBJ2-7; 10 bases fit TRBD1. The material sequenced was PBMCs from blood, taken 11 to 12 days after vaccination. CDR3 in amino acids: CSVEARDRGSYEQYF. The CDR3 DNA reads as TGCAGCGTCGAAGCCCGGGACAGGGGTTCCTACGAGCAGTACTTC.